This T cell receptor (beta chain) was recovered during a study of shared clonotypes between healthy human individuals. Study information: CD8 memory received one plate per donor, CD8 naive two, CD4 memory three and CD4 naive three.

Findings and limits, study-wide: When compared with the clonotypes that were shared by all four sorted-subset donors, the non-shared clonotypes turned out to have lower generation probabilities.

Comment on this clone: Its cognate antigen is unknown.

CD8 cells regarded as naive lacked CD45RO, were positively chosen for CCR7, and omitted terminally differentiated effector memory CD45RA+ cells. TCRdb's table, derived via immunoSEQ multiplex PCR, lists solely in-frame clones and lacks some. The sample holds hundreds of thousands of clones, roughly 96% seen once. There are 13 residues in the CDR3. The V and J ends lost 5 bases and 3 bases respectively, with 11 bases between them. Per the germline V gene, CDR1 is PRHDT and CDR2 is FYEKMQ (reference sequence). The sequencing input was naive CD8+ T cells sorted from blood. The clonotype originates from a woman aged 25-40 years in good health. The V and J genes are TRBV13 and TRBJ2-7, with unresolved D. CDR3 in DNA: TGTGCCAGCAGCCCCCCCTCCGACTACGAGCAGTACTTC. Amino acid sequence: CASSPPSDYEQYF. The whole variable domain, filled in from reference TRBV13 and TRBJ2-7, reads AAGVIQSPRHLIKEKRETATLKCYPIPRHDTVYWYQQGPGQDPQFLISFYEKMQSDKGSIPDRFSAQQFSDYHSELNMSSLELGDSALYFCASSPPSDYEQYFGPGTRLTVT.